This T cell receptor (beta chain) was captured by sequencing in a study of T cells in Graves' hyperthyroidism and ophthalmopathy. This CDR3 has 16 residues. Unmatched junction bases numbered 10, after V lost 3 bases and J lost 4 bases. Germline V gene sequence: CDR1 MDHEN, CDR2 SYDVKM. Amplified TCR beta CDR3 regions derived from RNA transcripts. Primed by the HTBI set, a first-round RT-PCR was run on the TCR CDR3. TCRdb reanalysed the multiplex PCR reads using MiXCR and keeps one entry per CDR3 protein. The profile shows fewer than 800,000 distinct CDR3 sequences, about a sixth of them singletons. Disease duration under 2 months; hyperthyroidism patients were aged 18 to 65. This sample holds PBMCs from roughly 10 ml fresh peripheral blood.

The receptor was derived from a man in his late teens or twenties with Graves' hyperthyroidism. Sequenced material: blood. This chain uses TRBV28 with TRBJ1-2; 8 bases agree with TRBD1. The CDR3 protein is CASSLKSGGDGYGYTF. DNA of the CDR3: TGTGCCAGCAGTTTGAAGTCAGGGGGCGATGGCTATGGCTACACCTTC.